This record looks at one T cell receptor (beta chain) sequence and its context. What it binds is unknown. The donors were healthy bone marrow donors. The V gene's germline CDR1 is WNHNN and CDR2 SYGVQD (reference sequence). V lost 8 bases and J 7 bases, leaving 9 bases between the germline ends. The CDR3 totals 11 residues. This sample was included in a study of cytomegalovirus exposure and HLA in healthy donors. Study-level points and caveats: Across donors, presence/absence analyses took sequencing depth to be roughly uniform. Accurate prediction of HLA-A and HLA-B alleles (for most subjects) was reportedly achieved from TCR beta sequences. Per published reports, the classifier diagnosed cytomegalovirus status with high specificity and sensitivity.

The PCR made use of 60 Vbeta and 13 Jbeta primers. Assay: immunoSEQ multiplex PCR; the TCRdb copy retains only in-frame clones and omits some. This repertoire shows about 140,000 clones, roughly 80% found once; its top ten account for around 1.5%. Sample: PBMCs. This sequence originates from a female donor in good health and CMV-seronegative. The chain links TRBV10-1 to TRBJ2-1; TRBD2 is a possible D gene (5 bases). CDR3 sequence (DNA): TGCGCCAGCTCCAGAGGGAATGAGCAGTTCTTC. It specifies CASSRGNEQFF.